This T cell receptor (beta chain) is drawn from a study of T-cell memory formation after mild COVID-19. In germline, CDR1 is SGHAT, CDR2 FQNNGV. Deletions cut 4 bases from V and 5 bases from J, with 18 bases between. The CDR3 has 16 amino acids. One entry per CDR3 protein, called by TCRdb with MiXCR from the 5' RACE reads. This table holds a few hundred thousand distinct CDR3 sequences, roughly 26% found once. J is TRBJ2-1 and V is TRBV11-2; D is possibly TRBD2 (5 bases). The sequence was obtained from an adult woman who had mild COVID-19 (a few samples of this study predate the infection). Cell type and time point are not known. Sequencing was performed on PBMCs or a T cell subset sorted from them (not recorded which). The DNA of the CDR3 is TGTGCCAGCAGCTCCTTTCCTAGCAAGGGAAACAATGAGCAGTTCTTC. This sequence encodes CASSSFPSKGNNEQFF.